This entry describes one T cell receptor beta chain. Its antigen is unidentified. The V gene's germline CDR1 is ENHRY and CDR2 SYGVKD. J lost 13 bases, V lost 6 bases, and 6 bases had no gene match. This CDR3 spans 12 amino acids. This sample was included in a study of siplizumab effects on memory and regulatory T cells. Study-level points and caveats: In siplizumab cultures, the suppressive function of proliferating Tregs remained unconfirmed. Under siplizumab, an average roughly 69% of mappable alloreactive CD4+ clones were Treg-derived, compared with 25% to 30% in controls. Siplizumab, the agent tested, significantly reduced alloreactive sequences traceable to unstimulated CD4+ memory cells. Just a small share of alloreactive clones was traced back to unstimulated subsets.

Using immunoSEQ multiplex PCR, the repertoire was profiled, and TCRdb retains in-frame clones only, with some absent. The table shows some 120,000 clones, with approximately 94% occurring only once. Source material: non-Treg CD4+ T cells sorted from blood. The sequence came from a human donor in good health. V usage is TRBV10-3 and J usage is TRBJ1-6; the match to TRBD1 covers 7 bases. DNA of the CDR3: TGTGCCATCAGACAGGGGAATACCCCCCTCCACTTT. Amino acids: CAIRQGNTPLHF.